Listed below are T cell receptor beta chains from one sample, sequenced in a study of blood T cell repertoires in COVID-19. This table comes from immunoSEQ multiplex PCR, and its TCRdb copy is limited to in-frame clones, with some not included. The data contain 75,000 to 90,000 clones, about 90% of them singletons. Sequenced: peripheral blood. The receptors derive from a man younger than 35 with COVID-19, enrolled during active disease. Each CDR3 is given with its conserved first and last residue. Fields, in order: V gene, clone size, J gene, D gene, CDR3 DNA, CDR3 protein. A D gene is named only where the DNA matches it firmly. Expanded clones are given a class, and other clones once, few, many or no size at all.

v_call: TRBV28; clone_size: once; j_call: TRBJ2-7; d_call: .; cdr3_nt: TGTGCCAGCAGTGGTTGGGAGGTTGGCTACGAGCAGTACTTC; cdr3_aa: CASSGWEVGYEQYF
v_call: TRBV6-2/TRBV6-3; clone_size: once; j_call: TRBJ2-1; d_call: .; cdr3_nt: TGTGCCAGCAGTTACGGCCTTAATGAAGCCTACAATGAGCAGTTCTTC; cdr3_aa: CASSYGLNEAYNEQFF
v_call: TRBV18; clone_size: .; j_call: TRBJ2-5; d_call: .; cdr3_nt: TGTGCCAGCTCACCACCGTCGCGCGCAGAGACCCAGTACTTC; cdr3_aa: CASSPPSRAETQYF
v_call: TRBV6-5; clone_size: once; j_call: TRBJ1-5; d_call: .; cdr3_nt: TGTGCCAGCAGTCCCAGGGGAGATCAGCCCCAGCATTTT; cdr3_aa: CASSPRGDQPQHF
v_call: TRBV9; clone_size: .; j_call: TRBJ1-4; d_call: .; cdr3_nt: TGTGCCAGCAGCGTAGGACAGTTCGGAGAAAAACTGCTTTTT; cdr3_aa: CASSVGQFGEKLLF
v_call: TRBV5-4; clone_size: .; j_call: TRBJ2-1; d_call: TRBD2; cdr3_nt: TGTGCCAGCAGCTCGACTAGCGGGAGGAGAGAAGAGCAGTTCTTC; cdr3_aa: CASSSTSGRREEQFF
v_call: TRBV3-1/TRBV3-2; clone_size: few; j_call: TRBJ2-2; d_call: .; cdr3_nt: TGTGCCAGCAGCCAAGGACCGGCAGGGCTTTTCACCGGGGAGCTGTTTTTT; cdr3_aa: CASSQGPAGLFTGELFF
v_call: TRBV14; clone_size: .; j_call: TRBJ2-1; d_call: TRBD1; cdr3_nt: TGTGCCAGCAGCCAAGTCTTGGACAGGATCTTATTCCGGCAGTTCTTC; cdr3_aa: CASSQVLDRILFRQFF
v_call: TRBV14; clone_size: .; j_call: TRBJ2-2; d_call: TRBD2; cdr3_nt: TGTGCCAGCAGCTTTCGGACTAGCGGGAGTTTTTACACCGGGGAGCTGTTTTTT; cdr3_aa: CASSFRTSGSFYTGELFF
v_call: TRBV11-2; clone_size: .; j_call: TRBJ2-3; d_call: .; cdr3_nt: TGTGCCAGCAGTTCTCTGTGGACAAGGATCACAGATACGCAGTATTTT; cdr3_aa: CASSSLWTRITDTQYF
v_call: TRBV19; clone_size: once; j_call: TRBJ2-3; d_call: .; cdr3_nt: TGTGCCAGTACCGGGGGTCTCCCAATAGGGCAGTATTTT; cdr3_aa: CASTGGLPIGQYF
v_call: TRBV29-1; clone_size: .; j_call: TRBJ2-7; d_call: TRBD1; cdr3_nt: TGCAGCGTCGCCCGGGGACAGCCCCCCGACTACGAGCAGTACTTC; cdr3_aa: CSVARGQPPDYEQYF
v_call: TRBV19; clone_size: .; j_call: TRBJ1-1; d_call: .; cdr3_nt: TGTGCCAGTAGTCTGACAGCACTGAACACTGAAGCTTTCTTT; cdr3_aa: CASSLTALNTEAFF
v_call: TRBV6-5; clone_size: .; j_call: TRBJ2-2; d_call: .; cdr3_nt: TGTGCCAGCAGTTACATGGGGGCCACCGGGGAGCTGTTTTTT; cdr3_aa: CASSYMGATGELFF
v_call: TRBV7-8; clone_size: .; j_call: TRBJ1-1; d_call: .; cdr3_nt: TGTGCCAGCAGCCCCGACACTGAAGCTTTCTTT; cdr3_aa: CASSPDTEAFF
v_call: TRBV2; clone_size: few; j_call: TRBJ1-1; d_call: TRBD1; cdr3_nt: TGTGCCAGCAGCCGGGGGGGACAGGGTAGAGCTTTCTTT; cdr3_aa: CASSRGGQGRAFF
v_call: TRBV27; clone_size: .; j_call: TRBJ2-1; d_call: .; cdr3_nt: TGTGCCAGCCAAAAGGGGGTACAGGAAAATGAGCAGTTCTTC; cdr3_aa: CASQKGVQENEQFF
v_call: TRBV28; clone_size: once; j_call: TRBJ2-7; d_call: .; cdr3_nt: TGTGCCAGCAGTGTGGGCCCTCGTCCCGAGCAGTACTTC; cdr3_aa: CASSVGPRPEQYF
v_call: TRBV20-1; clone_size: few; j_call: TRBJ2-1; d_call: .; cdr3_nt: TGCAGTGCGAGGGGGTACAATGAGCAGTTCTTC; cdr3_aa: CSARGYNEQFF
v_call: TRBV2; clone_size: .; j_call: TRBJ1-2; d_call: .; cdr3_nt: TGTGCCAGCAGTGGTGAGGGCTATGGCTACACCTTC; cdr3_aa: CASSGEGYGYTF
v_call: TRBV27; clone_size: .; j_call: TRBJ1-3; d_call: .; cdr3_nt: TGTGCCAGCAGTTTAACGACAGCCGGAAACACCATATATTTT; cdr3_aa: CASSLTTAGNTIYF
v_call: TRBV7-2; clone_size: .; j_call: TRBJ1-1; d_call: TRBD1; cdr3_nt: TGTGCCAGCAGCTTAGGAGGACAGGGCGGCGGGACTGAAGCTTTCTTT; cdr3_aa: CASSLGGQGGGTEAFF